This passage covers 14 T cell receptor beta chains from one sample sequenced in a study of blood T cells in healthy people across ages. Then a second PCR, running about 7 to 11 cycles, was carried out with a sample-barcoded 5' primer and a J-beta primer mix. Using its own MiXCR run on the 5' RACE reads, TCRdb lists one record per CDR3 protein. The table has about 1.1 million distinct CDR3 sequences, roughly two fifths seen once. The sequencing sample was made of blood. The receptors derive from a man aged 18 to 30 in good health.

This clonotype showed up just a few times. The V gene is TRBV9, the J gene TRBJ1-2; weak D call: TRBD1 (6 bases). Trimming cost V 0 bases and J 0 bases, with 12 bases left between them. The CDR3 covers 16 residues. Per germline, CDR1 SGDLS and CDR2 YYNGEE. DNA for the CDR3: TGTGCCAGCAGCGTAGGGGACATCCCAGCTAACTATGGCTACACCTTC. It specifies CASSVGDIPANYGYTF.

This clonotype turned up a few times. The chain links TRBV6-2 or TRBV6-3 to TRBJ1-5; maybe TRBD1 (6 bases). CDR3 length: 14 residues. V dropped 2 bases and J dropped 6 bases, with 11 bases sitting between them. Germline V gives CDR1 MNHEY, CDR2 SVGEGT. The CDR3 sequence: CASSYGGATQPQHF. In DNA form, the CDR3 reads TGTGCCAGCAGTTACGGGGGGGCGACTCAGCCCCAGCATTTT.

CDR3 in DNA: TGCAGTGCTAGGGTCCGGGAGAACTATGGCTACACCTTC. As protein: CSARVRENYGYTF. The chain employs TRBV20-1 and TRBJ1-2; D is undetermined. CDR1 and CDR2 (germline): DFQATT, SNEGSKA (reference sequence). This CDR3 spans 13 amino acids. The germline V and J ends were trimmed by 3 bases and 2 bases, with 10 bases remaining between them.

The chain recombines TRBV20-1 with TRBJ1-2; the D is unclear. Between the trimmed V and J ends, which lost 5 bases and 6 bases, there was a span of 16 bases. The CDR3 totals 13 residues. CDR1 and CDR2 from the germline V gene are DFQATT and SNEGSKA (reference sequence). CDR3 bases: TGCAGTGCTCCGAACGTGGATGCGGATGGCTACACCTTC. It specifies CSAPNVDADGYTF.

This clonotype was seen ten or more times. The chain links TRBV2 to TRBJ2-1, with D possibly TRBD2 on 7 matching bases. Trimming stripped 6 bases from V and 4 bases from J, with 16 bases between. Germline V gene data show CDR1 as SNHLY and CDR2 as FYNNEI. The CDR3 spans 15 residues. CDR3 region: CASRKRGGQYNEQFF. The CDR3 DNA follows: TGTGCCAGCAGGAAGAGGGGGGGCCAATACAATGAGCAGTTCTTC.

This chain joins TRBV12-3 or TRBV12-4 and TRBJ1-4; D gene uncertain. V was shortened by 5 bases and J by 5 bases, with 12 bases between the two germline ends. The CDR3 spans 14 residues. The CDR3 here is CASSPGVWNEKLFF. CDR3 in DNA: TGTGCCAGCAGTCCCGGGGTGTGGAATGAAAAACTGTTTTTT.

This clonotype was observed a few times. The chain couples TRBV12-3 or TRBV12-4 to TRBJ2-5; D is perhaps TRBD1 (5 bases). Trimming removed 3 bases at V and 5 bases at J, with 10 bases between. This CDR3 is built from 13 residues. CDR3 DNA sequence: TGTGCCAGCAGTTTCGACAGTTGGGAGACCCAGTACTTC. Amino acids: CASSFDSWETQYF.

This clonotype turned up a few times. The CDR3 is CASSLSGAQYNEQYF. CDR3 nucleotide sequence: TGTGCCAGCAGCCTTAGCGGGGCGCAGTACAATGAGCAGTACTTC. V is TRBV12-3 or TRBV12-4 and J is TRBJ2-1; 8 positions match TRBD2. The J call may be mistaken, given a closer DNA end match to TRBJ2-7. CDR3 length: 15 amino acids.

This clonotype has only a few counts. CDR3 amino acids: CSARRGVNEQFF. The CDR3 DNA sequence: TGCAGTGCTAGGAGAGGGGTAAATGAGCAGTTCTTC. The rearrangement links TRBV20-1 to TRBJ2-1; D tentatively fits TRBD1 or TRBD2 (5 bases each). The CDR3 length is 12 residues. Germline CDR1 and CDR2: DFQATT and SNEGSKA (reference sequence). With 3 bases removed from V and 7 bases from J, the gap between germline ends came to 10 bases.

A remark on this clonotype: One base away lies a much larger clone, so this may be a sequencing read error. The V and J genes are TRBV7-2 and TRBJ1-1; TRBD1 might be the D (5 bases). Germline assignment: CDR1 SGHTA and CDR2 FQGNSA. CDR3 length: 14 amino acids. As DNA, the CDR3 is TGTGCCAACAGCTCCGGGACGGTGAACACTGAAGCTTTCTTT. This gives the protein CANSSGTVNTEAFF.

This clonotype was seen more than once but under ten times. The rearrangement joins TRBV24-1 to TRBJ1-5; no definite D call. Germline V lookup: CDR1 KGHDR, CDR2 SFDVKD. V was clipped by 4 bases and J by 2 bases, with 5 bases between them. This CDR3 contains 13 residues. The DNA of the CDR3 is TGTGCCACCAGTGACCGGGGCAATCAGCCCCAGCATTTT. Amino acid sequence: CATSDRGNQPQHF.

A note on this clonotype: A much more abundant neighbour one base away suggests this may be a read error. V gene TRBV4-2 combines with J gene TRBJ2-1; D gene unclear. Looked up from germline, CDR1 is LGHNA and CDR2 is YNFKEQ. The CDR3 covers 14 residues. V was trimmed by 4 bases and J by 8 bases, leaving 15 bases between them. CDR3 in amino acids: CASSRDSSTHEQFF. The CDR3 DNA sequence: TGTGCCAGCAGCCGAGATTCCAGTACCCATGAGCAGTTCTTC.

J is TRBJ1-2 and V is TRBV20-1; D is ambiguous. The CDR3 covers 15 residues. CDR1 and CDR2 from the germline V gene are DFQATT and SNEGSKA (reference sequence). The V end was cut by 1 base, the J end by 0 bases, with 12 bases between. CDR3 region: CSARGSGAANYGYTF. In nucleotides, the CDR3 is TGCAGTGCTAGAGGGAGTGGCGCGGCTAACTATGGCTACACCTTC.

The chain links TRBV20-1 to TRBJ2-5, with 9 bases that match TRBD1. With the DNA end fitting TRBJ2-7 better, the J assignment may be wrong. Germline V lookup: CDR1 DFQATT, CDR2 SNEGSKA (reference sequence). There are 14 residues in the CDR3. The CDR3 nucleotides read TGCAGTGCTAGAAACCGGGACAGGGACCACGAGCAGTACTTC. It specifies CSARNRDRDHEQYF.